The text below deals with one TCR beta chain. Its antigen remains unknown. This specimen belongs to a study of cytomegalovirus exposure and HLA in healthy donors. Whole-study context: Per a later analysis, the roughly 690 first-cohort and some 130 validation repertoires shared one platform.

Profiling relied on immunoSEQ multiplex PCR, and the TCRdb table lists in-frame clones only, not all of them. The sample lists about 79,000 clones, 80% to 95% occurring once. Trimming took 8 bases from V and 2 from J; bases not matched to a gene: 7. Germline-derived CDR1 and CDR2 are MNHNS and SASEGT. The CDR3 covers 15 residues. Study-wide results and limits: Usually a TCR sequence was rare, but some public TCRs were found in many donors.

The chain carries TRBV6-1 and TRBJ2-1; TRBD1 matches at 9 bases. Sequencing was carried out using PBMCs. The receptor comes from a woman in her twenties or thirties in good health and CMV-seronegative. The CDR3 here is CASGHGTGTYNEQFF. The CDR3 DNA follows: TGTGCCAGCGGACACGGGACAGGGACCTACAATGAGCAGTTCTTC.